This T cell receptor beta chain was profiled in a study of shared clonotypes between healthy human individuals. Findings and limits, study-wide: It was only blood that was sampled, and tissue repertoires likely differ.

Replicate PCRs from sorted subsets contained roughly 200 ng DNA, which is 29,000 or so T cell genomes. Assay: immunoSEQ multiplex PCR; the TCRdb copy retains only in-frame clones and omits some. This sample carries some 2 million clones, about 95% of them seen once, and the ten largest clones take around 1.2%. A note on this clone: Its antigen is not identified. This specimen includes other DNA sequences encoding the same CDR3.

Naive CD8 cells lacked CD45RO, underwent positive selection for CCR7 and left out terminally differentiated effector memory CD45RA+ cells. The CDR3 length is 13 residues. Germline V gene lookup returns CDR1 SGHNT and CDR2 YYREEE (reference sequence). The V end was cut by 0 bases, the J end by 2 bases, with 6 bases between. This receptor was identified in a man younger than 35 in good health. The chain couples TRBV5-4 to TRBJ2-7; D is unclear. The sequenced sample consisted of naive CD8+ T cells sorted from blood. CDR3: CASSLARTYEQYF. The CDR3 DNA sequence: TGTGCCAGCAGCTTGGCACGAACCTACGAGCAGTACTTC.